The TCR beta chain under discussion was sequenced for a study of OX40 agonist ivuxolimab in advanced cancers. Study-level information: Six ivuxolimab dose levels, 0.01 to 10 mg/kg, were given intravenously every 2 weeks. Patients enrolled in dose escalation were diagnosed with hepatocellular carcinoma, melanoma, renal cell or head and neck cancer.

The CDR3 covers 13 residues. Germline V gene sequence: CDR1 MDHEN, CDR2 SYDVKM. The V gene lost 1 base and the J gene lost 7 bases, with 10 bases spanning the gap. Sampling of blood occurred at baseline, cycle 4 day 1, and cycle 7 day 1. Method: immunoSEQ multiplex PCR; TCRdb's copy keeps in-frame clones and lacks some. Among about 60,000 clones listed, 90% to 95% were seen once. Sequenced here: CD4+ or CD8+ T cells sorted from blood, sampled in a trial of the OX40 agonist ivuxolimab. The clonotype originates from an adult with an advanced solid tumor such as melanoma, head and neck, liver or kidney cancer. The chain has TRBV28 and TRBJ1-1; D may be TRBD1 (5 bases). CDR3: CASSLYAGIEAFF. The CDR3 region has the DNA TGTGCCAGCAGTTTATATGCAGGGATTGAAGCTTTCTTT.